These 16 T cell receptor beta chains were sequenced from one sample in a study of cytomegalovirus exposure and HLA in healthy donors. PCR was performed using 60 Vbeta and 13 Jbeta primers. Data came from immunoSEQ multiplex PCR; TCRdb stores just in-frame clones and leaves some out. The table records 120,000 or so clones, more than 65% of them present only once. Input material: PBMCs. These receptor sequences come from a man between 18 and 35 years old in good health and CMV-seropositive.

This clone was seen a single time. This chain joins TRBV6-5 and TRBJ1-3, with 9 bases that match TRBD1. Germline V gene data show CDR1 as MNHEY and CDR2 as SVGAGI. The CDR3 spans 15 residues. V lost 5 bases and J lost 4; bases outside the gene matches: 6. CDR3 amino acids: CASSSAGTGGNTIYF. The CDR3 bases are TGTGCCAGCAGTAGCGCCGGGACAGGGGGAAACACCATATATTTT.

V usage is TRBV27 and J usage is TRBJ1-2; a possible D gene is TRBD1 (5 bases). V dropped 6 bases and J dropped 6 bases, with 23 bases sitting between them. Per germline, CDR1 MNHEY and CDR2 SMNVEV (reference sequence). CDR3 size: 16 residues. The CDR3 protein is CASSPNPGLLLNGYTF. CDR3 nucleotide sequence: TGTGCCAGCAGCCCTAATCCAGGGCTTCTTTTAAATGGCTACACCTTC.

The chain employs TRBV18 and TRBJ2-7, with a weak D call TRBD1 (6 bases). Trimming removed 2 bases from V and 3 bases from J, with 14 bases in between. The CDR3 spans 15 residues. From germline, CDR1 is KGHSH and CDR2 LQKENI. The CDR3 spells CASSPEGVESYEQYF. In nucleotides, the CDR3 is TGTGCCAGCTCACCAGAGGGGGTGGAGAGCTACGAGCAGTACTTC.

V and J are TRBV7-2 and TRBJ1-2; D remains ambiguous. The V gene lost 5 bases and the J gene lost 4 bases, with 17 bases spanning the gap. This CDR3 region has 15 residues. In germline, CDR1 is SGHTA, CDR2 FQGNSA. CDR3 amino acids: CASSPLAGSFYGYTF. CDR3 coding DNA: TGTGCCAGCAGCCCATTGGCGGGCAGCTTCTATGGCTACACCTTC.

The CDR3 DNA sequence: TGTGCCAGCAGTTTACCCCCCGACAGGGATTTCTATGGCTACACCTTC. It specifies CASSLPPDRDFYGYTF. The chain recombines TRBV28 with TRBJ1-2, with 7 bases aligning to TRBD1. The CDR3 is 16 amino acids. V gave up 2 bases and J gave up 4 bases; unmatched junction bases: 10. Germline lookup yields CDR1 MDHEN and CDR2 SYDVKM.

J is TRBJ1-2 and V is TRBV27; 10 positions match TRBD1. The CDR3 is 13 amino acids. With 5 bases clipped from V and 7 bases from J, the junction kept 4 bases outside the gene matches. Looked up from germline, CDR1 is MNHEY and CDR2 is SMNVEV (reference sequence). The CDR3 region has the DNA TGTGCCAGCAGTGGAGGACAGGGGGGTGGCTACACCTTC. Its translation: CASSGGQGGGYTF.

The chain links TRBV2 to TRBJ1-6; 7 bases line up with TRBD1. V trimming: 2 bases; J trimming: 7 bases; junction bases outside the gene matches: 5. The CDR3 totals 15 residues. Germline assignment: CDR1 SNHLY and CDR2 FYNNEI. This chain's CDR3 is CASSEQGVWNSPLHF. CDR3 in DNA: TGTGCCAGCAGTGAACAGGGGGTCTGGAATTCACCCCTCCACTTT.

This clone has only one observation. The chain has TRBV30 and TRBJ2-1; 8 bases map to TRBD2. This CDR3 is built from 11 residues. CDR1 GTSNPN and CDR2 SVGIG come from the germline V gene (reference sequence). The trim removed 4 bases at V and 12 bases at J, leaving 5 bases unmatched. In DNA form, the CDR3 reads TGTGCCTGGACGAGCGGGAGTTGGCAGTTCTTC. This encodes CAWTSGSWQFF.

The chain carries TRBV6-5 and TRBJ2-4; a possible D gene is TRBD2 (6 bases). This CDR3 comprises 14 residues. CDR1 is MNHEY, CDR2 SVGAGI, per germline. V gave up 5 bases and J gave up 12 bases, with 20 bases separating them. This CDR3 reads CASSRTNSRHSQYF. The CDR3 bases are TGTGCCAGCAGTCGGACTAACTCCAGGCACAGTCAGTACTTC.

This clone has only a few counts. The chain joins TRBV10-3 to TRBJ1-2, with D possibly TRBD1 on 5 matching bases. V was pared by 10 bases and J by 3 bases, with 15 bases between. Germline-derived CDR1 and CDR2 are ENHRY and SYGVKD. This CDR3 is built from 13 residues. CDR3 amino acids: CATRDSKDYGYTF. For the CDR3, the DNA is TGTGCCACAAGGGACTCCAAGGACTATGGCTACACCTTC.

The chain links TRBV10-2 to TRBJ1-2, with 8 bases matching TRBD1. This CDR3 has 15 amino acids. Germline V gives CDR1 WSHSY, CDR2 SAAADI. V trimming: 0 bases; J trimming: 5 bases; junction bases outside the gene matches: 5. The CDR3 region is CASSESHRGLYGYTF. CDR3 in DNA: TGCGCCAGCAGTGAGTCTCACAGGGGGTTATATGGCTACACCTTC.

V gene TRBV13 combines with J gene TRBJ2-7; 8 positions match TRBD1. The CDR3 has 16 residues. The V and J ends lost 3 bases and 1 base, in that order; junction bases with no gene match: 8. Germline-derived CDR1 and CDR2 are PRHDT and FYEKMQ (reference sequence). The CDR3 bases are TGTGCCAGCAGCTTGGAATCAGGGGGCCCATCCTACGAGCAGTACTTC. The encoded protein is CASSLESGGPSYEQYF.

The chain couples TRBV4-2 to TRBJ2-1, with TRBD2 as a possible D gene (7 bases). The CDR3 loop spans 16 amino acids. CDR1 is LGHNA, CDR2 YNFKEQ, per germline. V lost 3 bases and J 4 bases, leaving 16 bases between the germline ends. The DNA of the CDR3 is TGTGCCAGCAGCCAGTCGGGGGGCAGCCTATACAATGAGCAGTTCTTC. This gives the protein CASSQSGGSLYNEQFF.

The chain carries TRBV15 and TRBJ2-1; 9 nucleotides line up with TRBD1. Losses at the gene ends were 1 base for V and 6 bases for J; bases not matched to a gene: 4. The germline CDR1 and CDR2 sequences are LNHNV and YYDKDF (reference sequence). The CDR3 contains 15 residues. CDR3 bases: TGTGCCACCAGCAGAGTAGGGGACAGGGTCAATGAGCAGTTCTTC. Translating gives CATSRVGDRVNEQFF.

The rearrangement joins TRBV5-1 to TRBJ1-4; D perhaps matches TRBD1 (5 bases). There are 17 residues in the CDR3. Germline V CDR1 and CDR2: SGHRS, YFSETQ. V was clipped by 0 bases and J by 0 bases, with 12 bases between them. The CDR3 is CASSLGAGGATNEKLFF. CDR3 nucleotides: TGCGCCAGCAGCTTGGGAGCAGGAGGGGCAACTAATGAAAAACTGTTTTTT.

J is TRBJ2-4 and V is TRBV4-2, with D tentatively TRBD2 (5 bases). This CDR3 is 15 amino acids long. V was pared by 2 bases and J by 0 bases, with 8 bases between. Germline V gene data show CDR1 as LGHNA and CDR2 as YNFKEQ. The CDR3 loop is CASSQRDLAKNIQYF. The CDR3 DNA reads as TGTGCCAGCAGCCAACGGGATCTAGCCAAAAACATTCAGTACTTC.